This TCR beta chain was recovered during a study of cytomegalovirus exposure and HLA in healthy donors. Regarding this clone: The antigen is not known.

CDR1 and CDR2 (germline): MGHRA, YSYEKL. V shed 0 bases, J shed 2 bases, and the junction held 7 bases outside the gene matches. This CDR3 is 16 amino acids long. Study outcomes and limitations: In a later analysis, productive TCRs from donors in an Asian-associated ancestry cluster reportedly carried fewer N-insertions than the cohort mean.

The primer mix had 60 Vbeta and 13 Jbeta primers. Produced via immunoSEQ multiplex PCR; TCRdb's table is partial and in-frame only. The sample shows 150,000 to 200,000 clones, about 78% of them seen only once. Sequenced material: PBMCs. The TCR sequence derives from a woman in her fifties or sixties in good health and CMV-seropositive. This rearrangement joins TRBV4-1 to TRBJ2-7; 7 bases match TRBD1. CDR3 sequence reads: CASSQDRTGTTYEQYF. The CDR3 DNA follows: TGCGCCAGCAGCCAAGATCGGACAGGTACCACCTACGAGCAGTACTTC.